The clone carrying this T cell receptor (beta chain) was counted at least ten times. Per the germline V gene, CDR1 is MNHEY and CDR2 is SMNVEV (reference sequence). The V end was cut by 1 base, the J end by 2 bases, with 4 bases between. The CDR3 length is 13 residues. The entry originates in a study of human T cells and chemical hapten exposure. Study at large: Patients, a majority of them female, were diagnosed with alopecia areata, totalis or universalis.

TCRdb re-called the RACE reads with MiXCR, one entry per CDR3 protein. Seen here are about 380,000 distinct CDR3 sequences, 4% to 5.5% observed once, and the top ten hold about 2.1%. Time point noted: patch test 1, 2 weeks after DPC sensitization. Treatment defined: therapeutic diphenylcyclopropenone sensitization with weekly scalp DPC. This receptor was obtained from a woman aged 45-65 years with alopecia areata. Some clones in this sample may be carry-over from other donors' samples. This sample comprised whole blood, obtained in connection with sensitization to the hapten diphenylcyclopropenone (DPC). The genes are TRBV27 and TRBJ2-3; D is unclear. In DNA form, the CDR3 reads TGTGCCAGCAGTTTATGGATCACAGATACGCAGTATTTT. It specifies CASSLWITDTQYF.